Listed below are T cell receptor beta chains from one sample, sequenced in a study of technical replicates of blood from a few donors. Profiled with immunoSEQ multiplex PCR; TCRdb holds only in-frame clones, not every one. The sample has about 71,000 clones, roughly 92% seen once. The sample consisted of T cells isolated from PBMCs. The receptor source for this set is a human donor in good health. The CDR3 runs from the conserved cysteine through the conserved F or W. D genes are given only for firm matches. The size field is filled for only some rows; it gives once, few, many or a size class.

>NA|NA|TRBV30|TRBJ2-5
TGTGCCTGGAGTGTATACCCCGGGGAGACCCAGTACTTC
CAWSVYPGETQYF
>NA|TRBD1|TRBV4-1|TRBJ2-7
TGCGCCAGCAGCCAATACGGGACAGGGGGGTACGAGCAGTACTTC
CASSQYGTGGYEQYF
>NA|NA|TRBV5-8|TRBJ1-1
TGTGCCAGCAGCTTTTTAAATACATATGTGGCTTTCTTT
CASSFLNTYVAFF
>NA|NA|TRBV6-5|TRBJ1-1
TGTGCCAGCAGTTACAGGGGCGCTGAAGCTTTCTTT
CASSYRGAEAFF
>NA|NA|TRBV2|TRBJ1-4
TGTGCCAGCAGTGAAATGGGAGTAACTAATGAAAAACTGTTTTTT
CASSEMGVTNEKLFF
>once|NA|TRBV2|TRBJ2-7
TGTGCCAGCAGAGCTTATGGGGAGTACTACGAGCAGTACTTC
CASRAYGEYYEQYF
>NA|TRBD1|TRBV4-1|TRBJ2-1
TGCGCCAGCAGCCAAGTTACAGGGGGGCTATACAATGAGCAGTTCTTC
CASSQVTGGLYNEQFF
>NA|TRBD1|TRBV5-4|TRBJ1-2
TGTGCCAGCAGCTTGGACAGGGGCAACTATGGCTACACCTTC
CASSLDRGNYGYTF
>NA|NA|TRBV4-2|TRBJ2-2
TGTGCCAGCAGCCCTGGGACTCAGAACACCGGGGAGCTGTTTTTT
CASSPGTQNTGELFF
>NA|TRBD2|TRBV10-3|TRBJ2-2
TGTGCCTACTCCGGGACTAGGGTTACCGGGGAGCTGTTTTTT
CAYSGTRVTGELFF
>NA|NA|TRBV5-4|TRBJ2-3
TGTGCCAGCAGCTTGTTTTCAGGATTCACAGATACGCAGTATTTT
CASSLFSGFTDTQYF
>NA|NA|TRBV28|TRBJ1-1
TGTGCCAGCAGTTCAACCCCCGGCGGGGGAACGGGGACTGAAGCTTTCTTT
CASSSTPGGGTGTEAFF
>NA|NA|TRBV28|TRBJ2-6
TGTGCCAGCAGCTTAACAGGGAACTCTGGGGCCAACGTCCTGACTTTC
CASSLTGNSGANVLTF
>NA|NA|TRBV5-6|TRBJ2-1
TGTGCCAGCAGCTTGATTCGGGACAACTACAATGAGCAGTTCTTC
CASSLIRDNYNEQFF
>NA|NA|TRBV14|TRBJ2-7
TGTGCCAGCTCGAAACAGGGATACGAGCAGTACTTC
CASSKQGYEQYF
>NA|TRBD2|TRBV27|TRBJ2-7
TGTGCCAGCAGGGTTACTAGCGGGAGACTCGACGAGCAGTACTTC
CASRVTSGRLDEQYF
>NA|TRBD1|TRBV6-6|TRBJ2-2
TGTGCCAGCAGTCAAACTCTACAGGGGGGAACCGGGGAGCTGTTTTTT
CASSQTLQGGTGELFF
>NA|NA|TRBV4-1|TRBJ2-1
TGCGCCAGCAGCCACCCCATGAGGGAGCAGTTCTTC
CASSHPMREQFF
>NA|NA|TRBV4-1|TRBJ2-4
TGCGCCAGCAGCCAAGTCACAGAGTACAAAAACATTCAGTACTTC
CASSQVTEYKNIQYF
>once|TRBD2|TRBV13|TRBJ2-7
TGTGCCAGCAGCTCCACCGGGACTAGCGGGACCTACTCCTACGAGCAGTACTTC
CASSSTGTSGTYSYEQYF
>NA|NA|TRBV7-9|TRBJ1-3
TGTGCCAGCAGCTCCCTGGCCCCTAGGGGAAACACCATATATTTT
CASSSLAPRGNTIYF
>NA|TRBD1|TRBV6-5|TRBJ1-2
TGTGCCAGCAGACGACAGGGTTTTAGCTATGGCTACACCTTC
CASRRQGFSYGYTF
>once|TRBD2|TRBV6-6|TRBJ2-7
TGTGCCAGCAGTTACGGCGGGAGGGCCTACGAGCAGTACTTC
CASSYGGRAYEQYF
>NA|NA|TRBV7-2|TRBJ1-4
TGTGCCAGCAGCTCCCACCCATCGGACAGCGGTGAAAAACTGTTTTTT
CASSSHPSDSGEKLFF
>once|TRBD2|TRBV16|TRBJ2-1
TGTGCCAGCGGCCAAAGGGCGGGAGGGTACAATGAGCAGTTCTTC
CASGQRAGGYNEQFF
>NA|NA|TRBV7-9|TRBJ1-2
TGTGCCAGCAGCCGGGGGGACTATGGCTACACCTTC
CASSRGDYGYTF
>NA|NA|TRBV15|TRBJ2-7
TGTGCCACCAGCAGAGAGGGTGGGCAATACGAGCAGTACTTC
CATSREGGQYEQYF